The T cell receptor beta chain described here comes from a study of blood T cell repertoires in COVID-19. A note on this clone: This specimen includes other DNA sequences encoding the same CDR3.

Produced via immunoSEQ multiplex PCR; TCRdb's table is partial and in-frame only. This table holds just over 150,000 clones, approximately 80% found once. The CDR3 spans 10 residues. The germline V gene has CDR1 SNHLY and CDR2 FYNNEI. Trimming stripped 7 bases from V and 8 bases from J, with 8 bases between. This TCR was recovered from a man in his 60s with acute or convalescent COVID-19. The chain recombines TRBV2 with TRBJ1-2, with D perhaps TRBD1 (6 bases). The specimen sequenced was peripheral blood. The CDR3, as DNA: TGTGCCAGCACAGGGGAAGGCTACACCTTC. Translated: CASTGEGYTF.